The 20 T cell receptor beta chains listed next were all sequenced from one sample in a study of T cell responses to AZD1222 COVID-19 vaccine. Using immunoSEQ multiplex PCR, the repertoire was profiled, and TCRdb retains in-frame clones only, with some absent. The table shows 100,000 to 150,000 clones, with approximately 90% occurring only once. This sample comprised peripheral blood, obtained on day 0 of AZD1222 vaccination. The receptors derive from an adult in good health.

This CDR3 reads CASSPLRGANTEAFF. The CDR3 DNA reads as TGTGCCAGCAGTCCATTGAGGGGGGCGAACACTGAAGCTTTCTTT. The chain is built from TRBV6-5 and TRBJ1-1; D might be TRBD1 (6 bases). The CDR3 covers 15 residues. Trimming shortened V by 5 bases and J by 1 base, and 14 bases separated the two germline ends. Germline CDR1 reads MNHEY; CDR2 reads SVGAGI.

The genes are TRBV2 and TRBJ1-2, with D perhaps TRBD1 (5 bases). The germline CDR1 and CDR2 sequences are SNHLY and FYNNEI. V lost 2 bases and J 3 bases, leaving 7 bases between the germline ends. The CDR3 covers 13 residues. In DNA, the CDR3 is TGTGCCAGCAGTGAATCGGGGGACTATGGCTACACCTTC. Translation: CASSESGDYGYTF.

The gene calls are TRBV28 and TRBJ1-2; possible D gene TRBD1, 5 bases. The CDR3 contains 14 residues. The germline gives CDR1 MDHEN, CDR2 SYDVKM. V was trimmed by 10 bases and J by 2 bases, leaving 17 bases between them. The CDR3 sequence: CATTPRQPNYGYTF. The CDR3 DNA sequence: TGTGCCACAACACCCCGACAGCCCAACTATGGCTACACCTTC.

The J gene is TRBJ1-1, the V gene TRBV9; D not certain. V was shortened by 2 bases and J by 5 bases, with 10 bases between the two germline ends. This CDR3 region has 13 residues. Germline CDR1 and CDR2: SGDLS and YYNGEE. DNA of the CDR3: TGTGCCAGCAGCGTCATTGAGTGGACTGAAGCTTTCTTT. It yields the protein CASSVIEWTEAFF.

This clone has a single count. The chain combines TRBV10-3 with TRBJ2-4; the D call may be TRBD1 or TRBD2 (5 bases each). Trimming shortened V by 6 bases and J by 0 bases, and 15 bases separated the two germline ends. This CDR3 spans 16 amino acids. The germline V gene encodes CDR1 ENHRY and CDR2 SYGVKD. DNA of the CDR3: TGTGCCATCAGGGGGACCGATTCCGTAGCCAAAAACATTCAGTACTTC. Amino acids: CAIRGTDSVAKNIQYF.

CDR3 nucleotide sequence: TGTGCCAGCAGTGATAACGAGCAGTACTTC. Encoded protein: CASSDNEQYF. The chain couples TRBV2 to TRBJ2-7; no clear D gene. V gave up 3 bases and J gave up 5 bases, with 2 bases separating them. Germline V CDR1 and CDR2: SNHLY, FYNNEI. The CDR3 runs 10 residues. The full variable domain, with the rest looked up from reference TRBV2 and TRBJ2-7, is EPEVTQTPSHQVTQMGQEVILRCVPISNHLYFYWYRQILGQKVEFLVSFYNNEISEKSEIFDDQFSVERPDGSNFTLKIRSTKLEDSAMYFCASSDNEQYFGPGTRLTVT.

The chain couples TRBV13 to TRBJ2-5, with D perhaps matching TRBD1 (6 bases). V dropped 3 bases and J dropped 4 bases, with 12 bases sitting between them. The CDR3 is 14 amino acids. Germline CDR1 PRHDT, CDR2 FYEKMQ (reference sequence). The CDR3 sequence is CASSLGAARETQYF. For the CDR3, the DNA is TGTGCCAGCAGCTTGGGGGCGGCACGAGAGACCCAGTACTTC. The full variable domain, completed using reference TRBV13 and TRBJ2-5, is AAGVIQSPRHLIKEKRETATLKCYPIPRHDTVYWYQQGPGQDPQFLISFYEKMQSDKGSIPDRFSAQQFSDYHSELNMSSLELGDSALYFCASSLGAARETQYFGPGTRLLVL.

The chain uses TRBV28 and TRBJ1-1; D ambiguous. CDR1 is MDHEN, CDR2 SYDVKM, per germline. Between the trimmed V and J ends, which lost 1 base and 1 base, there was a span of 10 bases. The CDR3 runs to 15 residues. The DNA of the CDR3 is TGTGCCAGCAGTTTATCAGTCGGAGGGAACACTGAAGCTTTCTTT. Amino acids: CASSLSVGGNTEAFF.

The rearrangement joins TRBV5-6 to TRBJ1-5; D is possibly TRBD1 (6 bases). This CDR3 has 14 amino acids. Trimming took 2 bases from V and 5 from J, leaving 11 bases between them. CDR1 is SGHDT and CDR2 is YYEEEE in the germline V gene. CDR3 residues: CASSFAGADQPQHF. In DNA form, the CDR3 reads TGTGCCAGCAGCTTCGCAGGGGCCGATCAGCCCCAGCATTTT.

This sequence joins TRBV30 and TRBJ2-7; D is uncertain. V shed 3 bases and J shed 12 bases, with 21 bases lying between them. Germline CDR1 and CDR2: GTSNPN and SVGIG (reference sequence). This CDR3 is built from 13 residues. The CDR3 sequence: CAWSSYSDTARYF. In DNA, the CDR3 is TGTGCCTGGAGCTCTTATTCCGACACAGCACGGTACTTC.

J is TRBJ2-3 and V is TRBV28; D remains ambiguous. Deletions cut 6 bases from V and 10 bases from J, with 11 bases between. CDR1 is MDHEN and CDR2 is SYDVKM in the germline V gene. This CDR3 is built from 11 residues. This CDR3 reads CASSDLRPQYF. In nucleotides, the CDR3 is TGTGCCAGCAGCGACCTACGGCCGCAGTATTTT.

The chain links TRBV30 to TRBJ1-2, with D uncertain. Trimming took 0 bases from V and 1 from J, leaving 12 bases between them. The CDR3 extends over 15 amino acids. Germline V gene sequence: CDR1 GTSNPN, CDR2 SVGIG (reference sequence). CDR3 loop: CAWSVKQNINYGYTF. The CDR3 DNA reads TGTGCCTGGAGTGTAAAACAGAATATTAACTATGGCTACACCTTC.

V is TRBV13 and J is TRBJ2-1; 8 bases align to TRBD2. Unmatched junction bases numbered 11, after V lost 10 bases and J lost 6 bases. The length of the CDR3 is 14 residues. The germline gives CDR1 PRHDT, CDR2 FYEKMQ (reference sequence). Here the CDR3 DNA reads TGTGCCACCCTTTTATCGGGGGGGCTCAATGAGCAGTTCTTC. This sequence encodes CATLLSGGLNEQFF.

The V and J genes are TRBV7-9 and TRBJ2-7; D call uncertain. The CDR3 extends over 15 amino acids. The V gene's germline CDR1 is SEHNR and CDR2 FQNEAQ (reference sequence). V shed 4 bases and J shed 2 bases, with 15 bases lying between them. CDR3 DNA: TGTGCCAGCAGCTCCGGACGGAGAGTTACCTACGAGCAGTACTTC. Encoded protein: CASSSGRRVTYEQYF.

The V call is TRBV7-8, the J call TRBJ1-1; unclear D gene. CDR3 length equals 12 residues. The V end was cut by 5 bases, the J end by 1 base, with 5 bases between. CDR1 is SGHVS and CDR2 is FQNEAQ in the germline V gene. CDR3 nucleotides: TGTGCCAGCAGCACCCGGAACACTGAAGCTTTCTTT. This sequence encodes CASSTRNTEAFF.

The chain combines TRBV11-2 with TRBJ1-2, with 8 bases lining up with TRBD1. Germline V gives CDR1 SGHAT, CDR2 FQNNGV. The CDR3 spans 16 residues. V trimming: 5 bases; J trimming: 0 bases; junction bases outside the gene matches: 8. The CDR3 spells CASSRTTGAANYGYTF. The CDR3 DNA reads as TGTGCCAGCAGCCGAACGACAGGGGCAGCTAACTATGGCTACACCTTC.

This chain connects TRBV4-1 to TRBJ2-3, with TRBD2 identical over 9 bases. Germline V gives CDR1 MGHRA, CDR2 YSYEKL. CDR3 size: 15 residues. V lost 1 base to trimming and J lost 1 base; unmatched junction nucleotides: 0. In DNA form, the CDR3 reads TGCGCCAGCAGCCAAGGACTAGCGGGCACAGATACGCAGTATTTT. It yields the protein CASSQGLAGTDTQYF.

The rearrangement uses TRBV10-3 and TRBJ2-3, with no clear D. Trimming removed 7 bases from V and 2 bases from J, with 10 bases in between. The CDR3 is made up of 13 amino acids. The germline CDR1 and CDR2 sequences are ENHRY and SYGVKD. CDR3 sequence: CAIMAKNTDTQYF. The CDR3 DNA follows: TGTGCCATCATGGCGAAAAACACAGATACGCAGTATTTT.

V and J are TRBV11-1 and TRBJ2-2; TRBD2 is a possible D gene (6 bases). Trimming cost V 5 bases and J 0 bases, with 13 bases left between them. CDR1 is SGHAT and CDR2 is FQDESV in the germline V gene (reference sequence). The CDR3 has 16 amino acids. CDR3 nucleotide sequence: TGTGCCAGCAGCAACTGGCGGGACGCGAACACCGGGGAGCTGTTTTTT. Its translation: CASSNWRDANTGELFF.

The gene calls are TRBV14 and TRBJ1-4; unclear D gene. Germline lookup yields CDR1 SGHDN and CDR2 FVKESK. Trimming took off 3 bases at V and 2 bases at J, with 7 bases between the two ends. CDR3 length equals 14 residues. The chain's CDR3 is CASSQDRTNEKLFF. CDR3 coding DNA: TGTGCCAGCAGCCAGGACCGCACTAATGAAAAACTGTTTTTT.